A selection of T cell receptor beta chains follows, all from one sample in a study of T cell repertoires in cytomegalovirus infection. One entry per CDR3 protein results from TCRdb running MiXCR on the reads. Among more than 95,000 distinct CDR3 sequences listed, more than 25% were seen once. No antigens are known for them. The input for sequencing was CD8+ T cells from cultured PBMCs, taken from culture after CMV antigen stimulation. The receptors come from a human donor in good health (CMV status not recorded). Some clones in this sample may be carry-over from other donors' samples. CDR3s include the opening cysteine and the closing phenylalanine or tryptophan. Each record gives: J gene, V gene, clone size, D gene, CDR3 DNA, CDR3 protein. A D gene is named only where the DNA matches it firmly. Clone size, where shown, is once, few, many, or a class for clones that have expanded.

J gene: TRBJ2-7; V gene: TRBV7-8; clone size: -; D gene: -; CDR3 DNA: TGTGCCAGCAGCTTAGAACCAGGGCCGAACTACGAGCAGTACTTC; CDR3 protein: CASSLEPGPNYEQYF
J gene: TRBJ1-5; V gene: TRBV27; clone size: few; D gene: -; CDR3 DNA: TGTGCCAGCAGTCCCGGCCACAGCGCGCGGAATCAGCCCCAGCATTTT; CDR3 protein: CASSPGHSARNQPQHF
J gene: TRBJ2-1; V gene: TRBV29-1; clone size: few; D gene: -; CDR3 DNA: TGCAGCGGGGGGAGGCACAACAATGAGCAGTTCTTC; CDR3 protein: CSGGRHNNEQFF
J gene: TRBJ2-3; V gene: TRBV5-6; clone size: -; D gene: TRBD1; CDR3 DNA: TGTGCCAGCAGCTTGTCTCGGGACAGGGTTACAGATACGCAGTATTTT; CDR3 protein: CASSLSRDRVTDTQYF
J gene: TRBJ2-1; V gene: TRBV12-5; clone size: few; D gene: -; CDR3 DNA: TGTGCTAGTGGTTTGCCTCAGGGCGGCGGGGTCTACAATGAGCAGTTCTTC; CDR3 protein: CASGLPQGGGVYNEQFF
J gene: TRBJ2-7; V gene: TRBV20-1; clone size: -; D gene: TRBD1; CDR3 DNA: TGCAGTGCTAGAGTGAGGGACAGGGACAGTAGGGAGCAGTACTTC; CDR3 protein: CSARVRDRDSREQYF
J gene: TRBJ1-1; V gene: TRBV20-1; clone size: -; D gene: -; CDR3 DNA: TGCAGTGCTAGAGGGCCAGGGCCGAACACTGAAGCTTTCTTT; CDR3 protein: CSARGPGPNTEAFF
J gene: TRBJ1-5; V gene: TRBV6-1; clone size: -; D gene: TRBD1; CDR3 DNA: TGTGCCAGCACCCATTCCCATGCAGCGACAGGGGACAATCAGCCCCAGCATTTT; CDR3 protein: CASTHSHAATGDNQPQHF
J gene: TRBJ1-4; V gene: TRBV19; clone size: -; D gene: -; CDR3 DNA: TGTGCCATTCATGGGGGGAATAATGAAAAACTGTTTTTT; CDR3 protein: CAIHGGNNEKLFF
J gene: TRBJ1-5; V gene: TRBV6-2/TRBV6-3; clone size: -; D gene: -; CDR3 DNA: TGTGCCAGCAGTTATTCGGCAGGGGTCCAGCATTTT; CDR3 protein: CASSYSAGVQHF
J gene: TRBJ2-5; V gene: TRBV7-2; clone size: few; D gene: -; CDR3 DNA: TGTGCCAGCAGCTTGTTAGGCCGGGGCTCGCGGGAGACCCAGTACTTC; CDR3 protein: CASSLLGRGSRETQYF
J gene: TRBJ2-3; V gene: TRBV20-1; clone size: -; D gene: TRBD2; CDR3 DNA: TGCAGTGCTATACAACTAGCGGGGGGGAAAGATACGCAGTATTTT; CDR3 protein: CSAIQLAGGKDTQYF
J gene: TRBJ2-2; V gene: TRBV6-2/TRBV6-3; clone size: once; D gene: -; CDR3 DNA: TGTGCCAGCAGCCTCGAATCCACAGGGTCGAACACCGGGGAGCTGTTTTTT; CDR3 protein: CASSLESTGSNTGELFF
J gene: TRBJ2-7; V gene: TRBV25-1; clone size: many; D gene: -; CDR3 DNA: TGTGCCAGCAGTGCGGGGGCCTACGAGCAGTACTTC; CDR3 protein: CASSAGAYEQYF
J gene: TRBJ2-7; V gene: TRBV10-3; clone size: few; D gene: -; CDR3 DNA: TGTGCCATCAGTGGGGGGGGGTACAGGGGTAGGAACGAGCAGTACTTC; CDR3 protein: CAISGGGYRGRNEQYF
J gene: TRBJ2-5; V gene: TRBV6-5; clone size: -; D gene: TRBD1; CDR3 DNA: TGTGCCAGCAGTTTGACAGGGGGACAGACCCAGTACTTC; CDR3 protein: CASSLTGGQTQYF
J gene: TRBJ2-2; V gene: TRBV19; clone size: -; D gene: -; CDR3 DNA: TGTGCCAGTAGTATAATAATCCGATCCGGGGAGCTGTTTTTT; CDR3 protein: CASSIIIRSGELFF
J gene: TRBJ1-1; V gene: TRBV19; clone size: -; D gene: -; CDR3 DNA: TGTGCCACGGCAACGGGGGCGCTGACTGAAGCTTTCTTT; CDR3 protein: CATATGALTEAFF
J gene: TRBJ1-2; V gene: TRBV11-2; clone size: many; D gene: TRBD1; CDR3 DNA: TGTGCCAGCAGCTTAGGGACGGGACAGCCCTATGGCTACACCTTC; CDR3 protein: CASSLGTGQPYGYTF
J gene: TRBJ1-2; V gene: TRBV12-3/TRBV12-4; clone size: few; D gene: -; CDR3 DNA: TGTGCCAGCAGTTCAGGAACCGGATATTATGGCTACACCTTC; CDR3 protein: CASSSGTGYYGYTF
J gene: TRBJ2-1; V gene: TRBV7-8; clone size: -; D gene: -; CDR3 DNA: TGTGCCAGCAGCTTACAGGGGTCCTACAATGAGCAGTTCTTC; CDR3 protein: CASSLQGSYNEQFF
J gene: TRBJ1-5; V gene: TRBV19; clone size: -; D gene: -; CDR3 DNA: TGTGCCAGTAGTATAGTACGGGAACAGCCCCGGCATTTT; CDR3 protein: CASSIVREQPRHF
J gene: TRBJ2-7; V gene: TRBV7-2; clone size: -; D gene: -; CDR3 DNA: TGTGCCACCGGATTTGGGGACCGGGACTTCTACGAGCAGTACTTC; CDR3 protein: CATGFGDRDFYEQYF
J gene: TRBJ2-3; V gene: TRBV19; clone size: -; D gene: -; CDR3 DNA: TGTGCCAGTAGCCGACTTAGACAGCCGAACACAGGAGATACGCAGTATTTT; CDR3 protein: CASSRLRQPNTGDTQYF
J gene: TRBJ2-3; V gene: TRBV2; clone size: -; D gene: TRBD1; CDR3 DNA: TGTGCCAGCAATGACGGACAGGGCACAGATACGCAGTATTTT; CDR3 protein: CASNDGQGTDTQYF
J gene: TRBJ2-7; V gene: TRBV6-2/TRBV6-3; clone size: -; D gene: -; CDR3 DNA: TGTGCCAGCAGTTACCGGACAGTTATTTCCTACGAGCAGTACTTC; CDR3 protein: CASSYRTVISYEQYF
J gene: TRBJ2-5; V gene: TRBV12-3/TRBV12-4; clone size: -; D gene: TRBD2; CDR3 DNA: TGTGCCAGCAGTTCTGAGCGGGGGTACCAAGAGACCCAGTACTTC; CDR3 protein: CASSSERGYQETQYF
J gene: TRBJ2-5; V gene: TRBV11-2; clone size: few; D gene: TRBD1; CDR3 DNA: TGTGCCAGCAGCTTAGAACCGACGGGACCAGGGGGCCAAGAGACCCAGTACTTC; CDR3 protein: CASSLEPTGPGGQETQYF
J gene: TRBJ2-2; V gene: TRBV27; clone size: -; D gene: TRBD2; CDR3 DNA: TGTGCCAGCAGTTTATCGGTACACCTAGCGGGGACCGGGGAGCTGTTTTTT; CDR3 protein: CASSLSVHLAGTGELFF